This TCR beta chain was identified during a study of OX40 agonist ivuxolimab in advanced cancers. Study-wide background: Treatment of patients was with ivuxolimab, an agonistic anti-OX40 (CD134) antibody. Regarding the study as a whole: At 0.1 to 3.0 mg/kg, clonal expansion of CD4+ and CD8+ blood T cells had occurred by week 6. More expanded clones were found, on average, in CD8+ than in CD4+ T cells. Among the lowest peripheral clonal expansion occurred in 0.1-3.0 mg/kg partial responders.

CDR3 length: 19 residues. Trimming took 4 bases from V and 6 from J, leaving 28 bases between them. Per the germline V gene, CDR1 is SGHNT and CDR2 is YYREEE (reference sequence). Regarding this clone: The antigen remains undetermined.

The repertoire was sequenced with immunoSEQ multiplex PCR; TCRdb's copy has only in-frame clones and lacks some. The profile shows roughly 65,000 clones, about 80% of them singletons. The specimen comprised CD4+ or CD8+ T cells sorted from blood, sampled in a trial of the OX40 agonist ivuxolimab. This sequence was found in an adult with an advanced solid tumor such as melanoma, head and neck, liver or kidney cancer. V is TRBV5-4 and J is TRBJ2-2; TRBD1 or TRBD2 may be the D gene (6 bases each). The CDR3 nucleotides read TGTGCCAGCAGCGGGGGGCCGGGTGGGGCGAAGCTAGTCGCCGGGGAGCTGTTTTTT. As protein: CASSGGPGGAKLVAGELFF.